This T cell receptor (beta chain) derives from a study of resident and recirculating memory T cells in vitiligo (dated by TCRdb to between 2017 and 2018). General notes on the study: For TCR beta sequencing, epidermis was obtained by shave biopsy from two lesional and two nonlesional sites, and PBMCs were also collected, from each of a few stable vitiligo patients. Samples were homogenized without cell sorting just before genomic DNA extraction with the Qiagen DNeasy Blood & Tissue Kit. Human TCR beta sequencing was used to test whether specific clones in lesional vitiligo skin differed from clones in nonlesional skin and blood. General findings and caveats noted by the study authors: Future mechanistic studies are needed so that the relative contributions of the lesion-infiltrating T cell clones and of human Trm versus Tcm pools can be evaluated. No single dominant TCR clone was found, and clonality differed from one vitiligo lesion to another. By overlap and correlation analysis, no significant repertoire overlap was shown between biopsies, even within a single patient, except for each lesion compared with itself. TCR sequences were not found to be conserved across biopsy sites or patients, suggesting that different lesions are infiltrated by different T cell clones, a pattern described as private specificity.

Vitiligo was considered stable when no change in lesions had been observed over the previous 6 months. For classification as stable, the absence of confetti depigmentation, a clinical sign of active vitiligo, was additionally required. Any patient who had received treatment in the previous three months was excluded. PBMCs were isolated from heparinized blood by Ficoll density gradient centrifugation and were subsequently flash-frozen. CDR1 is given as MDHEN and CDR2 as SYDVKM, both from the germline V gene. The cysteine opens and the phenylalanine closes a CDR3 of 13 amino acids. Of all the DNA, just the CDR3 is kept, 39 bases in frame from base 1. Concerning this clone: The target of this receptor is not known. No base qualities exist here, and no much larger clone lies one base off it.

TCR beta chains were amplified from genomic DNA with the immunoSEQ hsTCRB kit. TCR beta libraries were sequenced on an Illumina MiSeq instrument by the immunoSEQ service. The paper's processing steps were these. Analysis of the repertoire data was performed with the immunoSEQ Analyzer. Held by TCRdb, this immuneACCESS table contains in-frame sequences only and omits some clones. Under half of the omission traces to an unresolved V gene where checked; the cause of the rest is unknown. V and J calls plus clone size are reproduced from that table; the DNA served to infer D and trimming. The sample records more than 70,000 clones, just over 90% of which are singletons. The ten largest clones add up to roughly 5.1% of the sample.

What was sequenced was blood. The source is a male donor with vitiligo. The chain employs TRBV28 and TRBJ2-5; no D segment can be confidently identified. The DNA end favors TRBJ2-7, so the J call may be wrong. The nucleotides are TGTGCCAGCATCCCGGAGTACTCCTACGAGCAGTACTTC. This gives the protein CASIPEYSYEQYF.